A single sample gave rise to the 10 T cell receptor beta chains below, sequenced in a study of cytotoxic CD8 clonotypes in ibrutinib-treated CLL. TCRdb's copy holds only in-frame clones and misses some; the assay was immunoSEQ multiplex PCR. The sample carries 140,000 to 150,000 clones, around 76% recorded once. Specimen: PBMCs, collected after 24 months of ibrutinib treatment. The receptors were sampled from a human donor with chronic lymphocytic leukemia.

CDR3 in amino acids: CASSVEGGQETQYF. Here the CDR3 DNA reads TGTGCCAGCAGCGTAGAAGGGGGCCAAGAGACCCAGTACTTC. The rearrangement links TRBV9 to TRBJ2-5; possibly TRBD1 for D (6 bases). The CDR3 length is 14 residues. V lost 0 bases and J 1 base, leaving 7 bases between the germline ends. CDR1 and CDR2 from the germline V gene are SGDLS and YYNGEE.

The V call is TRBV6-5, the J call TRBJ2-3, with a possible D match to TRBD2 (6 bases). This CDR3 spans 15 amino acids. The V gene lost 0 bases and the J gene lost 2 bases, with 9 bases spanning the gap. Looked up from germline, CDR1 is MNHEY and CDR2 is SVGAGI. The CDR3 protein is CASSYSGRHTDTQYF. The CDR3 DNA reads TGTGCCAGCAGTTACTCTGGGAGGCACACAGATACGCAGTATTTT.

The CDR3 DNA is TGTGCCAGCAGCAAAGTCGTCCGCAACTCCTACGAGCAGTACTTC. Amino acids: CASSKVVRNSYEQYF. V usage is TRBV21-1 and J usage is TRBJ2-7. TRBV21-1 is marked as a pseudogene. The CDR3 runs to 15 residues.

V is TRBV18 and J is TRBJ1-2; D is possibly TRBD1 (5 bases). Germline CDR1 is KGHSH and CDR2 is LQKENI. The CDR3 contains 15 residues. V was cut by 3 bases and J by 5 bases, with 16 bases left in between. CDR3 DNA sequence: TGTGCCAGCTCACCCCCCCAGGGCAGCTTTTATGGCTACACCTTC. Its translation: CASSPPQGSFYGYTF.

The chain employs TRBV27 and TRBJ2-1, with D tentatively TRBD2 (5 bases). CDR1 is MNHEY, CDR2 SMNVEV, per germline (reference sequence). Trimming removed 7 bases from V and 7 bases from J, with 14 bases in between. There are 13 residues in the CDR3. The CDR3 reads CASTPRARNEQFF. The CDR3 DNA reads TGTGCCAGCACCCCGCGGGCGAGGAATGAGCAGTTCTTC.

This chain uses TRBV4-3 with TRBJ2-5; D not certain. The length of the CDR3 is 13 residues. The germline V gene has CDR1 LGHNA and CDR2 YSLEER. With 4 bases removed from V and 6 bases from J, the gap between germline ends came to 12 bases. CDR3 in amino acids: CASSRQRSQTQYF. In nucleotides, the CDR3 is TGCGCCAGCAGCCGCCAACGGAGCCAGACCCAGTACTTC.

The rearrangement joins TRBV13 to TRBJ2-5, with TRBD1 as a possible D gene (6 bases). The CDR3 has 16 amino acids. V lost 5 bases, J lost 2 bases, and 18 bases lay in between. CDR1 is PRHDT and CDR2 is FYEKMQ in the germline V gene (reference sequence). CDR3 sequence: CASSPDRPVGQETQYF. The CDR3 DNA follows: TGTGCCAGCAGCCCTGACAGGCCTGTAGGACAAGAGACCCAGTACTTC.

This clone has ten or more counts. The rearrangement uses TRBV29-1 and TRBJ1-1; no definite D call. V lost 5 bases and J lost 0, with 10 bases in between. CDR1 SQVTM and CDR2 ANQGSEA come from the germline V gene. The CDR3 contains 13 residues. CDR3 amino acids: CSVLGAMNTEAFF. As DNA, the CDR3 is TGCAGCGTTTTGGGAGCCATGAACACTGAAGCTTTCTTT.

The CDR3 here is CASSLAGAGIGNEQFF. The DNA of the CDR3 is TGCGCCAGCAGCTTGGCCGGGGCGGGGATAGGCAATGAGCAGTTCTTC. The chain couples TRBV5-1 to TRBJ2-1, with a possible D match to TRBD2 (6 bases). This CDR3 has 16 amino acids. With 0 bases removed from V and 6 bases from J, the gap between germline ends came to 16 bases. From germline, CDR1 is SGHRS and CDR2 YFSETQ.

The V gene is TRBV27, the J gene TRBJ2-1, with D maybe TRBD2 (7 bases). The CDR3 contains 17 residues. In germline, CDR1 is MNHEY, CDR2 SMNVEV (reference sequence). Trimming left V 6 bases short and J 8 bases short, with 26 bases between. The CDR3 DNA sequence: TGTGCCAGCAGCCGCGGCGCGGGAGCGTCGAGGGGGGATGAGCAGTTCTTC. It is translated as CASSRGAGASRGDEQFF.